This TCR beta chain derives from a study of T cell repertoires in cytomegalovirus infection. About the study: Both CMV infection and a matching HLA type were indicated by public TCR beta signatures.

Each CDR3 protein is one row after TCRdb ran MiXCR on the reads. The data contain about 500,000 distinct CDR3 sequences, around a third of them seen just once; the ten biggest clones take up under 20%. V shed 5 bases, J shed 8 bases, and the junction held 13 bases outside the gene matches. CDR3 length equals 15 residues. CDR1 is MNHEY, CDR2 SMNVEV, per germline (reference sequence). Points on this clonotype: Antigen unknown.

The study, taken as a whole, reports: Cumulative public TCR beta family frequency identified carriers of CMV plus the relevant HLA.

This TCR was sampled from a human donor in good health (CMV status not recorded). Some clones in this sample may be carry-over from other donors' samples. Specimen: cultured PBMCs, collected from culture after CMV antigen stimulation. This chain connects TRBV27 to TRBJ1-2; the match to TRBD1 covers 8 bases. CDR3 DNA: TGTGCCAGCAGTCTCCACCCCGGGACAGGAACCGGCTACACCTTC. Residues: CASSLHPGTGTGYTF.